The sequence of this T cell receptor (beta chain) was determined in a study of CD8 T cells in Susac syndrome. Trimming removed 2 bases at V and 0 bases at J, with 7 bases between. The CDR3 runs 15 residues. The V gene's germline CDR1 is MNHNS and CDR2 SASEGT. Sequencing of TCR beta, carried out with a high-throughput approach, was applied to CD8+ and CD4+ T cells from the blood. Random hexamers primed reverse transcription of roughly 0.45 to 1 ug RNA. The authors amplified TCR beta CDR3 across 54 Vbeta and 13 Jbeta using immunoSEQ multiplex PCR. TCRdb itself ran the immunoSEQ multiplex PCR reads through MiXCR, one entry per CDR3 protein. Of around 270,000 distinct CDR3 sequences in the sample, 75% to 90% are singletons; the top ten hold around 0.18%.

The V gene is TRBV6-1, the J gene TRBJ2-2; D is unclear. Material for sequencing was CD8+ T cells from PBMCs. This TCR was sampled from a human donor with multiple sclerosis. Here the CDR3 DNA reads TGTGCCAGCAGTGAAAAACAGTCGAACACCGGGGAGCTGTTTTTT. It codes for CASSEKQSNTGELFF.